This T cell receptor (beta chain) was recovered during a study of blood T cell repertoires in COVID-19. TCRdb keeps only in-frame clones here, not all; method: immunoSEQ multiplex PCR. The profile shows about 200,000 clones, 70% to 85% of them singletons. The CDR3 is made up of 16 amino acids. Looked up from germline, CDR1 is SGHRS and CDR2 is YFSETQ. V was trimmed by 4 bases and J by 0 bases, leaving 13 bases between them. The TCR originated in a human donor with acute or convalescent COVID-19. The donor label of this sample is uncertain. V usage is TRBV5-1 and J usage is TRBJ1-4; D is unresolved. The sample consisted of peripheral blood. CDR3 loop: CASSDSAQPTNEKLFF. CDR3 bases: TGCGCCAGCAGCGACTCGGCGCAGCCAACTAATGAAAAACTGTTTTTT.